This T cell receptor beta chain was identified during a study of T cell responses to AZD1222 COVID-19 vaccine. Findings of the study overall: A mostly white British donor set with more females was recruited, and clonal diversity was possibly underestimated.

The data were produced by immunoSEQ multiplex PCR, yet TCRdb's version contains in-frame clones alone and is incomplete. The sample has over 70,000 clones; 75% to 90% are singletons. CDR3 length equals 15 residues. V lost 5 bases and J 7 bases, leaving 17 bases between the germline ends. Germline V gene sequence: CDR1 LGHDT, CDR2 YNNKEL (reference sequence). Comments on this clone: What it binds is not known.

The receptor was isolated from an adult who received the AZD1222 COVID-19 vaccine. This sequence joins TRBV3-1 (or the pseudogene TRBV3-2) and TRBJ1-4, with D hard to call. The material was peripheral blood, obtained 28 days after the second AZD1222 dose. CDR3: CASSNQPRIIEKLFF. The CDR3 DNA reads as TGTGCCAGCAGCAATCAACCGCGGATTATTGAAAAACTGTTTTTT.